This T cell receptor beta chain was identified during a study of cytomegalovirus exposure and HLA in healthy donors. The overall study: Among over 300 genotyped donors, 65% to 90% fell in the Caucasian-associated ancestry cluster.

It was with 60 Vbeta and 13 Jbeta primers that the PCR ran. Sequenced by immunoSEQ multiplex PCR; TCRdb stores in-frame clones only, minus some. The data contain 150,000 to 200,000 clones, 75% of them singletons. The sample holds one count of this clone. In nominal health when sampled, donors likely had unrecorded immune exposures nonetheless. This CDR3 is 18 amino acids long. Germline lookup yields CDR1 SGHDT and CDR2 YYEEEE. The ends lost 3 bases at V and 3 bases at J; junction bases unmatched: 12. The receptor was derived from a man between 18 and 35 years old in good health and CMV-seropositive. The rearrangement uses TRBV5-6 and TRBJ1-1; 12 positions agree with TRBD1. Sequencing used PBMCs. CDR3 DNA: TGTGCCAGCAGCTCTCTTGGGACAGGGGGCATCGTGGACACTGAAGCTTTCTTT. Residues: CASSSLGTGGIVDTEAFF.